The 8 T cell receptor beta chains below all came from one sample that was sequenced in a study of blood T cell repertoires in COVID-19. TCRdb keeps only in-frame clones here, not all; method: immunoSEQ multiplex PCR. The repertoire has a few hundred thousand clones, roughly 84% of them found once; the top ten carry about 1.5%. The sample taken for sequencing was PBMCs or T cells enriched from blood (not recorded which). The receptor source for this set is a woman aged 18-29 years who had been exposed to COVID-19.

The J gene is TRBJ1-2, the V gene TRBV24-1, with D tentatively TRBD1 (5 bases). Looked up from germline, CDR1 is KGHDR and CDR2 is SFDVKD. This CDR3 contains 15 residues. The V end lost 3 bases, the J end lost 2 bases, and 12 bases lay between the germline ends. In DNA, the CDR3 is TGTGCCACCAGTGATCCTACAGGTCCAAACTATGGCTACACCTTC. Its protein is CATSDPTGPNYGYTF.

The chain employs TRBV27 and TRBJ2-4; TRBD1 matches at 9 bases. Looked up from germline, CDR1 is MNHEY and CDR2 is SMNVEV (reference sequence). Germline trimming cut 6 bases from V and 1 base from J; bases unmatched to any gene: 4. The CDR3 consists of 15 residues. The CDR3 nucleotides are TGTGCCAGCAGCCCACAGGGGGCGGCCAAAAACATTCAGTACTTC. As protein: CASSPQGAAKNIQYF.

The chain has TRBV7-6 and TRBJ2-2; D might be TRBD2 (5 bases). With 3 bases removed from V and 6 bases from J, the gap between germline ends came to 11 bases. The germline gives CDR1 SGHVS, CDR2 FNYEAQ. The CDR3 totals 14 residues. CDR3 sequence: CASSFAGRSGELFF. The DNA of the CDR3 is TGTGCCAGCAGCTTCGCGGGTAGATCCGGGGAGCTGTTTTTT.

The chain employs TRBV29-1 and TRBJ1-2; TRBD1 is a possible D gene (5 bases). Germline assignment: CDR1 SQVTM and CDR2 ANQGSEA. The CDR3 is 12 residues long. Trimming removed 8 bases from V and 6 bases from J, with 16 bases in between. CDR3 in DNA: TGCAGCTCCGACCAGGGAGGTGATGGCTACACCTTC. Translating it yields CSSDQGGDGYTF.

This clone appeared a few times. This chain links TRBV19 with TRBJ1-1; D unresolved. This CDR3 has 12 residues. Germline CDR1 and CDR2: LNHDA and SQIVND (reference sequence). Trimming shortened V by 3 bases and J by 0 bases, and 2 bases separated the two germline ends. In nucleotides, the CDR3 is TGTGCCAGTAGTATCTTGAACACTGAAGCTTTCTTT. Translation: CASSILNTEAFF.

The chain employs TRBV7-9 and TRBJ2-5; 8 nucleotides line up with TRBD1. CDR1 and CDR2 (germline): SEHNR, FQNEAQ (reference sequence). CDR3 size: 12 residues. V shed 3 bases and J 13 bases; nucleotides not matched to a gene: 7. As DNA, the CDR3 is TGTGCCAGCAGCTTGGGGGACAGGTCTAGGTACTTC. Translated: CASSLGDRSRYF.

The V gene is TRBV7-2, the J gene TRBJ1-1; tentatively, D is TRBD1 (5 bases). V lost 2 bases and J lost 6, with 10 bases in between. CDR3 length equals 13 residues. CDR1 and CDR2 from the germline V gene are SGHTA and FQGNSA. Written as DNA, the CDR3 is TGTGCCAGCAGCTTAAACCAGGGCGCTGAAGCTTTCTTT. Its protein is CASSLNQGAEAFF.

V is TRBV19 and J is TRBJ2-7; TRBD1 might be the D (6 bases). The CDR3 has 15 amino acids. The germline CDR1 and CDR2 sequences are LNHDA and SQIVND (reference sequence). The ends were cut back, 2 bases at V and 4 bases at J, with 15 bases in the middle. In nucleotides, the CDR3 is TGTGCCAGTAGTATATCGTGGGGGCCGGGTTACGAGCAGTACTTC. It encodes CASSISWGPGYEQYF.